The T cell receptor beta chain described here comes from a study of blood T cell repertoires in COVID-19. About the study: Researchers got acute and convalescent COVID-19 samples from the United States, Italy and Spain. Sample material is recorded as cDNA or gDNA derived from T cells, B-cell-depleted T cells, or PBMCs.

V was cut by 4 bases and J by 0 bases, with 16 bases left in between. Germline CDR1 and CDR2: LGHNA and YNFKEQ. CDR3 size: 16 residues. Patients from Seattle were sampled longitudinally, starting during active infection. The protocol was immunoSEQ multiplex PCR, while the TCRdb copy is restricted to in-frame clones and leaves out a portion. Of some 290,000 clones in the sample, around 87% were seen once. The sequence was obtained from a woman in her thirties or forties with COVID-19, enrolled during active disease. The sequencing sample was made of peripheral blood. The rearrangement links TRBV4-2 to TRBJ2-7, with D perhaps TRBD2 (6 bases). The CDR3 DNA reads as TGTGCCAGCAGCCGCACAATAAGGAGGGACTCCTACGAGCAGTACTTC. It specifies CASSRTIRRDSYEQYF.